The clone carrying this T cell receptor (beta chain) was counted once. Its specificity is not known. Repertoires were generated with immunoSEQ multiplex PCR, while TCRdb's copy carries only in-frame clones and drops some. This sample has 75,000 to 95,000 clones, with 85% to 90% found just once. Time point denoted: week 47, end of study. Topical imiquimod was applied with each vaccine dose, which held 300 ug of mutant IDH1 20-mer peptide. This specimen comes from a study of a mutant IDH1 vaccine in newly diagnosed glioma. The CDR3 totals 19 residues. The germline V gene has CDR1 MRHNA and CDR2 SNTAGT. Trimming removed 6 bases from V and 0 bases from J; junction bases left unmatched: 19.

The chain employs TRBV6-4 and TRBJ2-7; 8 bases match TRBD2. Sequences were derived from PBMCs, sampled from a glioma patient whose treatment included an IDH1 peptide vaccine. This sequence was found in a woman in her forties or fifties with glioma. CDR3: CASRPLREGGPDSSYEQYF. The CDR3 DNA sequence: TGTGCCAGCAGGCCCCTACGGGAGGGAGGCCCCGATAGCTCCTACGAGCAGTACTTC.